The 14 T cell receptor beta chains reported below all come from one sample, sequenced in a study of blood T cell repertoires in COVID-19. Generated by immunoSEQ multiplex PCR, the TCRdb table keeps only in-frame clones and is missing some. The repertoire holds tens of thousands of clones, roughly nine tenths seen once, with 9.1% in the top ten. Sequenced sample: peripheral blood. These receptors were obtained from a human donor in a cohort sampled during active COVID-19.

The V gene is TRBV6-1, the J gene TRBJ1-1; D may be TRBD1 (6 bases). This CDR3 contains 17 residues. Looked up from germline, CDR1 is MNHNS and CDR2 is SASEGT. The germline V and J ends were trimmed by 1 base and 1 base, with 16 bases remaining between them. The CDR3 bases are TGTGCCAGCAGTGAAGTTGGGGGGGCAGGGTGGAACACTGAAGCTTTCTTT. Its translation: CASSEVGGAGWNTEAFF.

V usage is TRBV27 and J usage is TRBJ1-2, with D maybe TRBD1 (5 bases). V lost 4 bases and J 4 bases, leaving 22 bases between the germline ends. CDR1 MNHEY and CDR2 SMNVEV come from the germline V gene (reference sequence). The CDR3 is made up of 17 amino acids. The CDR3 DNA reads TGTGCCAGCAGTTCCCCGAGGTGGGGGGGGTGTGTCTATGGCTACACCTTC. Its protein product is CASSSPRWGGCVYGYTF.

The rearrangement uses TRBV19 and TRBJ2-1, with TRBD2 matching 10 bases. This CDR3 contains 13 residues. J lost 9 bases, V lost 5 bases, and 4 bases had no gene match. CDR1 and CDR2 (germline): LNHDA, SQIVND (reference sequence). In DNA, the CDR3 is TGTGCCAGTAGTGGGCTAGCGGGAGCTGAGCAGTTCTTC. It translates to CASSGLAGAEQFF.

V gene TRBV9 combines with J gene TRBJ2-2; D perhaps matches TRBD2 (5 bases). Germline CDR1 and CDR2: SGDLS and YYNGEE. The CDR3 totals 16 residues. V lost 0 bases and J 4 bases, leaving 13 bases between the germline ends. Here the CDR3 reads CASSVDRGAGTGELFF. The CDR3 bases are TGTGCCAGCAGCGTAGACCGGGGTGCGGGCACCGGGGAGCTGTTTTTT.

The chain couples TRBV6-6 to TRBJ1-5, with TRBD1 matching over 7 bases. With 7 bases clipped from V and 7 bases from J, the junction kept 16 bases outside the gene matches. The CDR3 runs to 16 residues. Germline values: CDR1 MNHNY, CDR2 SVGAGI (reference sequence). The CDR3 DNA sequence: TGTGCCAGCACCCTACCCGTTGACAGGGAGAAGCAGCCCCAGCATTTT. This codes for CASTLPVDREKQPQHF.

This rearrangement joins TRBV7-3 to TRBJ2-2, with a weak D call TRBD2 (5 bases). The CDR3 has 13 residues. Germline V lookup: CDR1 SGHTA, CDR2 FQGTGA. V was shortened by 2 bases and J by 10 bases, with 11 bases between the two germline ends. The DNA of the CDR3 is TGTGCCAGCAGCTTATACGCGGAGGTGGAGCTGTTTTTT. It encodes CASSLYAEVELFF.

The rearrangement joins TRBV28 to TRBJ1-5; no definite D call. With 3 bases removed from V and 4 bases from J, the gap between germline ends came to 10 bases. CDR1 MDHEN and CDR2 SYDVKM come from the germline V gene. This CDR3 has 14 residues. In DNA, the CDR3 is TGTGCCAGCAGTTTTAGTTATGAAAATCAGCCCCAGCATTTT. This gives the protein CASSFSYENQPQHF.

The chain employs TRBV9 and TRBJ2-3, with TRBD2 matching over 7 bases. Trimming took 4 bases from V and 2 from J; bases not matched to a gene: 10. The CDR3 covers 16 residues. In germline, CDR1 is SGDLS, CDR2 YYNGEE. CDR3 region: CASSMSSGFTTDTQYF. Written as DNA, the CDR3 is TGTGCCAGCAGCATGAGTAGCGGGTTTACCACAGATACGCAGTATTTT.

V gene TRBV18 combines with J gene TRBJ1-5; weak D call: TRBD1 (6 bases). V was clipped by 3 bases and J by 4 bases, with 13 bases between them. The CDR3 has 15 residues. Germline V lookup: CDR1 KGHSH, CDR2 LQKENI. CDR3 sequence: CASSPLQGENQPQHF. In nucleotides, the CDR3 is TGTGCCAGCTCACCGCTACAGGGAGAGAATCAGCCCCAGCATTTT.

This chain joins TRBV10-3 and TRBJ1-5, with 7 bases that match TRBD1. The CDR3 contains 17 residues. The germline V gene has CDR1 ENHRY and CDR2 SYGVKD. The junction had 9 bases not matched to a gene; V was cut back by 4 bases and J by 0 bases. CDR3 bases: TGTGCCATCAGTGCTACAGGGGCCCTTTATAGCAATCAGCCCCAGCATTTT. Its protein is CAISATGALYSNQPQHF.

In this sample, this clone turned up a few times. A junction boundary mismatches the germline segment, possibly from a read error. CDR3 sequence: CASSDSGGGGTDTQYF. Written as DNA, the CDR3 is TGTGCCAGCAGCGACTCAGGGGGCGGGGGCACAGATACGCAGTATTTT. This rearrangement joins TRBV6-4 to TRBJ2-3; 8 nucleotides align to TRBD1. This CDR3 has 16 residues. The germline gives CDR1 MRHNA, CDR2 SNTAGT.

This clone was counted between two and nine times. The DNA of the CDR3 is TGCGCCAGCAGCCAAGAATGGACCCAGGGCGGGCAGTACTTC. Residues: CASSQEWTQGGQYF. V is TRBV4-1 and J is TRBJ2-7, with a tentative D call TRBD1 (5 bases). This CDR3 has 14 residues. CDR1 is MGHRA, CDR2 YSYEKL, per germline. The germline V and J ends were trimmed by 0 bases and 9 bases, with 15 bases remaining between them.

DNA of the CDR3: TGTGCCAGTAAAATACGCGGAGTAGCAAATGAGCAGTTCTTC. It yields the protein CASKIRGVANEQFF. The V gene is TRBV19, the J gene TRBJ2-1; no clear D. This CDR3 spans 14 amino acids. CDR1 is LNHDA, CDR2 SQIVND, per germline (reference sequence). V lost 7 bases and J lost 7, with 17 bases in between.

The chain couples TRBV27 to TRBJ2-5, with 8 bases lining up with TRBD1. The trim removed 5 bases at V and 5 bases at J, leaving 7 bases unmatched. This CDR3 has 14 residues. Germline V gene data show CDR1 as MNHEY and CDR2 as SMNVEV (reference sequence). Written as DNA, the CDR3 is TGTGCCAGCAGTCTCCAGGGGGCGCGGGAGACCCAGTACTTC. Translation gives CASSLQGARETQYF.